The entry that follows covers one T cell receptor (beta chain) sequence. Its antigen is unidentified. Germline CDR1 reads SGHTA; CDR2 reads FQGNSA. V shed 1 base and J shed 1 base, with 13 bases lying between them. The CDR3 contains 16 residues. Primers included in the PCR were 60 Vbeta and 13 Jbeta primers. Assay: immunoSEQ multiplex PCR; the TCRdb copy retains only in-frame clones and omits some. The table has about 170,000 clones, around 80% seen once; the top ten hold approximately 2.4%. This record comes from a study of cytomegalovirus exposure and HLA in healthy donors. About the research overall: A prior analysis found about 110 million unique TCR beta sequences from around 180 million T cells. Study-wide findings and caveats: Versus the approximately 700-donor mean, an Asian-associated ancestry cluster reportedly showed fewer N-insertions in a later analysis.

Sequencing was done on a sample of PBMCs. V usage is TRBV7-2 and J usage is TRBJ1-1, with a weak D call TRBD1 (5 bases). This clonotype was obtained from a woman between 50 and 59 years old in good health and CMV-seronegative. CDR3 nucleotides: TGTGCCAGCAGCTTAGGGGACTTTGCCGCGAACACTGAAGCTTTCTTT. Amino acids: CASSLGDFAANTEAFF.